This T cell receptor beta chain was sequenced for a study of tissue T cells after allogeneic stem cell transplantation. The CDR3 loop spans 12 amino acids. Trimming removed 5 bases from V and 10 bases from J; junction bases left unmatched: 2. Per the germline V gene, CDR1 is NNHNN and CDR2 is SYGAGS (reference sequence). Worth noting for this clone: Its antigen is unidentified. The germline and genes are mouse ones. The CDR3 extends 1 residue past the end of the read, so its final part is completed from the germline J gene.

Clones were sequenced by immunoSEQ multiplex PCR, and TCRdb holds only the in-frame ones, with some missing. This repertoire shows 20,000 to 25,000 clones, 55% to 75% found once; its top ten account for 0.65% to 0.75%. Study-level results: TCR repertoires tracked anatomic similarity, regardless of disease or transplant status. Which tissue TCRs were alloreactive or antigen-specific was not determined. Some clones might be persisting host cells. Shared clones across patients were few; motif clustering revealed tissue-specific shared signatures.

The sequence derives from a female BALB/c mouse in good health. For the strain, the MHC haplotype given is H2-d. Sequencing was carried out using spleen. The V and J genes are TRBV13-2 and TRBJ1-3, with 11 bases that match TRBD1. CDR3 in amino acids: CASGDRGQTLYF. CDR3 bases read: TGTGCCAGCGGGGACAGGGGGCAGACGCTCTAT.